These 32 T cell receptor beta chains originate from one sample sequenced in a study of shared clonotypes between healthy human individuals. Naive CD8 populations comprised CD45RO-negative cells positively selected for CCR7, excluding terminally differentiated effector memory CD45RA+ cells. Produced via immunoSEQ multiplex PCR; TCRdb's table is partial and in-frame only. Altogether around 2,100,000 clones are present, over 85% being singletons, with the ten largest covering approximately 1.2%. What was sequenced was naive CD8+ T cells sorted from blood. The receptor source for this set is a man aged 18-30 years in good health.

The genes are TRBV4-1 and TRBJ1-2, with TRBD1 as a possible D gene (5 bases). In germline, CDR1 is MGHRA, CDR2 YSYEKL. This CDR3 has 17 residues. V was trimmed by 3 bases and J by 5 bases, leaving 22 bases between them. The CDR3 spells CASSQRIPGTLPYGYTF. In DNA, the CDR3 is TGCGCCAGCAGCCAGCGAATCCCCGGGACGTTGCCTTATGGCTACACCTTC.

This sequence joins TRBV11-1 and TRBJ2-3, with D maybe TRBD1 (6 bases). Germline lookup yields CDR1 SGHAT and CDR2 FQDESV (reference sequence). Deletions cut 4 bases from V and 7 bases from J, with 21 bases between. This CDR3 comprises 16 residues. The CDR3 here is CASSSRMGHLVYTQYF. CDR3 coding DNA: TGTGCCAGCAGCTCTCGCATGGGACACTTAGTTTATACGCAGTATTTT.

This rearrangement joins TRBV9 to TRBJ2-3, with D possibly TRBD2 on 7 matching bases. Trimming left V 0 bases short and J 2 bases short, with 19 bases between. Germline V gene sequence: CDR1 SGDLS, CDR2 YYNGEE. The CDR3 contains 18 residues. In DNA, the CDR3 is TGTGCCAGCAGCGTAGGTTCCCCTTCCGGGGGGCCCACAGATACGCAGTATTTT. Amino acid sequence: CASSVGSPSGGPTDTQYF.

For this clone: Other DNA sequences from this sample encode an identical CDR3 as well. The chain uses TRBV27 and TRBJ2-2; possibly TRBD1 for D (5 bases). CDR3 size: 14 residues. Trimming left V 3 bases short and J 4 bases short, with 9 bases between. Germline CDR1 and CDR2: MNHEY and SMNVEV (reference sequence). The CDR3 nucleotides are TGTGCCAGCAGTTTGCAGGGCGGCACCGGGGAGCTGTTTTTT. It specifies CASSLQGGTGELFF.

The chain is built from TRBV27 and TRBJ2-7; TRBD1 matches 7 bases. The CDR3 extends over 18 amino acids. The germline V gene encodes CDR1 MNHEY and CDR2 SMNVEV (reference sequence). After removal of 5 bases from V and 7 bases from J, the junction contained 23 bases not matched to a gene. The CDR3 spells CASSPAIPGTAYVEEQYF. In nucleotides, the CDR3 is TGTGCCAGCAGTCCCGCGATCCCTGGGACAGCCTACGTCGAGGAGCAGTACTTC.

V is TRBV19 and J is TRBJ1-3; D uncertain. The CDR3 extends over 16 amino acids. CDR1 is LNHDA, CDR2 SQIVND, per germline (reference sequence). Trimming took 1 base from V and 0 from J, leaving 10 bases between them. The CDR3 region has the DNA TGTGCCAGTAGTATAGCAGGCACAACCTCTGGAAACACCATATATTTT. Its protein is CASSIAGTTSGNTIYF. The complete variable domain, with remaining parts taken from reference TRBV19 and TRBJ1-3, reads DGGITQSPKYLFRKEGQNVTLSCEQNLNHDAMYWYRQDPGQGLRLIYYSQIVNDFQKGDIAEGYSVSREKKESFPLTVTSAQKNPTAFYLCASSIAGTTSGNTIYFGEGSWLTVV.

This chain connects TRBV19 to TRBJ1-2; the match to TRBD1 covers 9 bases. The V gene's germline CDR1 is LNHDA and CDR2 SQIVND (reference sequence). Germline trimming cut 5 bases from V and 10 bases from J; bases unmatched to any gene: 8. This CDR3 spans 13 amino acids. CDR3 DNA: TGTGCCAGTAGTTGGTCGACAGGGGGGGACTACACCTTC. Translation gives CASSWSTGGDYTF.

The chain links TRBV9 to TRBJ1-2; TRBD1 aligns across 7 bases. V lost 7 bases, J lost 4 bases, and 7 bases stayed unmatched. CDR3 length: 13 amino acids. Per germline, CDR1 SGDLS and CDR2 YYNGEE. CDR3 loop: CASGGQAGYGYTF. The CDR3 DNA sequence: TGTGCCAGCGGTGGACAGGCGGGCTATGGCTACACCTTC.

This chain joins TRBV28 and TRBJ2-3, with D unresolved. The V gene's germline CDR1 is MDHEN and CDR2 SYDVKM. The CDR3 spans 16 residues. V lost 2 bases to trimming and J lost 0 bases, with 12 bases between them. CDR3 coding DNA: TGTGCCAGCAGTTTACCAGGCATTCCTAGCACAGATACGCAGTATTTT. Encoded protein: CASSLPGIPSTDTQYF.

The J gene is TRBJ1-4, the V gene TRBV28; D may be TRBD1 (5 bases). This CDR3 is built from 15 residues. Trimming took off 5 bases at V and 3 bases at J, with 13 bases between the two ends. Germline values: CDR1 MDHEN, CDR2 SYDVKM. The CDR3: CASSRDLSSNEKLFF. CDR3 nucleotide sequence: TGTGCCAGCAGTCGGGACTTATCGTCTAATGAAAAACTGTTTTTT. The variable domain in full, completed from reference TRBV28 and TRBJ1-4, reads DVKVTQSSRYLVKRTGEKVFLECVQDMDHENMFWYRQDPGLGLRLIYFSYDVKMKEKGDIPEGYSVSREKKERFSLILESASTNQTSMYLCASSRDLSSNEKLFFGSGTQLSVL.

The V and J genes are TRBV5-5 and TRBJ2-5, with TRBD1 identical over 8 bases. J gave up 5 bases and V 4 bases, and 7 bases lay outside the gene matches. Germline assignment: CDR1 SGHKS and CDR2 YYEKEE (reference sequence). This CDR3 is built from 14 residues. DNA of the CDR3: TGTGCCAGCAGCATCCCAGGGGGCTGGGAGACCCAGTACTTC. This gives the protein CASSIPGGWETQYF.

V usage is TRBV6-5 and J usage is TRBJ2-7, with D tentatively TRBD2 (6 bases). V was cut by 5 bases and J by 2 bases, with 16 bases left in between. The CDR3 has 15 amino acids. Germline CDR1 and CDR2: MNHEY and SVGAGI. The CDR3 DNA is TGTGCCAGCAGTCCCTCAACCGGGAGCACCTACGAGCAGTACTTC. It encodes CASSPSTGSTYEQYF.

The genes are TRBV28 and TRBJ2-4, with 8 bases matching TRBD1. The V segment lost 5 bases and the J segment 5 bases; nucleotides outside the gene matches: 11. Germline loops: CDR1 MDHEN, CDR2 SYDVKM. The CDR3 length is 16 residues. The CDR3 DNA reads TGTGCCAGCAGTCCTCGGACAGGGCCCACTCAAAACATTCAGTACTTC. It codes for CASSPRTGPTQNIQYF. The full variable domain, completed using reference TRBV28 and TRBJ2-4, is DVKVTQSSRYLVKRTGEKVFLECVQDMDHENMFWYRQDPGLGLRLIYFSYDVKMKEKGDIPEGYSVSREKKERFSLILESASTNQTSMYLCASSPRTGPTQNIQYFGAGTRLSVL.

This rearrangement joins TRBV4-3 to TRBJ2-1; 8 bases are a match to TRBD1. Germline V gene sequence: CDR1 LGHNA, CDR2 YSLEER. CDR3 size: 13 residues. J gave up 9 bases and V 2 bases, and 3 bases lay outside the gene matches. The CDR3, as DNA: TGCGCCAGCAGCCAACGACAGGGGATTGAGCAGTTCTTC. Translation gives CASSQRQGIEQFF.

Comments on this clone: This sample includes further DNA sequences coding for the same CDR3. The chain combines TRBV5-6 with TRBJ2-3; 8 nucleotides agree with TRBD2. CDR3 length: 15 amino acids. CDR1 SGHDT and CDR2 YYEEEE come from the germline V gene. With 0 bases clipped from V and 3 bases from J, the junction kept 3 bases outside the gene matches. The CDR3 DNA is TGTGCCAGCAGCTTGGGGTTAGCGGGGACAGATACGCAGTATTTT. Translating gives CASSLGLAGTDTQYF.

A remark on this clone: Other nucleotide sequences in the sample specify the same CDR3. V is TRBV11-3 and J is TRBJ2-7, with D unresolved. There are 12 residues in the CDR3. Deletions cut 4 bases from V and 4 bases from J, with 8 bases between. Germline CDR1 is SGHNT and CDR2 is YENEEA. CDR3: CASSSDGYEQYF. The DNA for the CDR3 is TGTGCCAGCAGCTCGGACGGGTACGAGCAGTACTTC.

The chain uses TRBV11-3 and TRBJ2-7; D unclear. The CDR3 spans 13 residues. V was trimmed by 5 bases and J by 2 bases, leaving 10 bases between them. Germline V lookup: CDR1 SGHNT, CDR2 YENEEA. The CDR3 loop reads CASSIWSPYEQYF. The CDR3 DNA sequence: TGTGCCAGCAGCATCTGGTCACCCTACGAGCAGTACTTC.

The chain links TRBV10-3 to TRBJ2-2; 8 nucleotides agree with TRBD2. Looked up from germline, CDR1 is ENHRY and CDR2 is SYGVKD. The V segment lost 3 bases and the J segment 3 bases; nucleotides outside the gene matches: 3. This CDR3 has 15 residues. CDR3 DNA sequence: TGTGCCATCAGTGATCCAGCGGGGGACACCGGGGAGCTGTTTTTT. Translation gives CAISDPAGDTGELFF.

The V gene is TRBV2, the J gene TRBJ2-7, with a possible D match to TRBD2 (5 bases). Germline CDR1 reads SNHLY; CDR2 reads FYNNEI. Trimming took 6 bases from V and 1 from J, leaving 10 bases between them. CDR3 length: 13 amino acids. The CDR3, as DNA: TGTGCCAGCAGAATTGGGAGTTCCTACGAGCAGTACTTC. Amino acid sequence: CASRIGSSYEQYF.

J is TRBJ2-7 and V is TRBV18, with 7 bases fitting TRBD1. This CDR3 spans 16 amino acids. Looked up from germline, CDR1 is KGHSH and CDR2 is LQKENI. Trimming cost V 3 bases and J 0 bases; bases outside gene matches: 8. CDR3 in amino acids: CASSPTDRASSYEQYF. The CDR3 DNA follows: TGTGCCAGCTCACCCACAGACAGGGCGAGCTCCTACGAGCAGTACTTC.

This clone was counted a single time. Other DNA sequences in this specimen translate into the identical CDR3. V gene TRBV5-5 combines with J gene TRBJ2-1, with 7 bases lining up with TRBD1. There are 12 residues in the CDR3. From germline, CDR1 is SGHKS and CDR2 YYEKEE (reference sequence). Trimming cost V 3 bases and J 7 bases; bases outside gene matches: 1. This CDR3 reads CASSWTGNEQFF. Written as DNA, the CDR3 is TGTGCCAGCAGCTGGACAGGAAATGAGCAGTTCTTC.

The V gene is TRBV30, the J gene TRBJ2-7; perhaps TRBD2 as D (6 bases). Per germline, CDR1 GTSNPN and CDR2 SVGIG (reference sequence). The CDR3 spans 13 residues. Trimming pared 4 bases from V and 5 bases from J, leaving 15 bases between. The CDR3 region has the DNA TGTGCCTGGACGCGGGGAGATAGCAACGAGCAGTACTTC. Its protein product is CAWTRGDSNEQYF.

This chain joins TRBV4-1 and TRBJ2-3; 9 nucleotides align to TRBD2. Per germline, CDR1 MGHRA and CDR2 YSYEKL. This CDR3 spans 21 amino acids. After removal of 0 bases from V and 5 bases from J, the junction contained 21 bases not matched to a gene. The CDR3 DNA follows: TGCGCCAGCAGCCAAGAAACCCCTCCGGAAGTGCGGGAGGGCCCCCTAGATACGCAGTATTTT. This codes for CASSQETPPEVREGPLDTQYF.

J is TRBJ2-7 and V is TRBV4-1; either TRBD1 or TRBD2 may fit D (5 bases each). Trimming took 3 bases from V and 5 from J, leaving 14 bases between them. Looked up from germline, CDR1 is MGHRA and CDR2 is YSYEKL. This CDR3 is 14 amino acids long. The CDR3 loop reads CASSHPREFHEQYF. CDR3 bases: TGCGCCAGCAGCCACCCCAGGGAGTTCCACGAGCAGTACTTC.

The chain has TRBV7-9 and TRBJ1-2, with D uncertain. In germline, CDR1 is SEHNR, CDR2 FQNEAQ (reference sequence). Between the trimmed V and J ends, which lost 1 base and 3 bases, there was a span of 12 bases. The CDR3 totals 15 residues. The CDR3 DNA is TGTGCCAGCAGCTTAGGGAGCGGGCTGGACTATGGCTACACCTTC. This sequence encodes CASSLGSGLDYGYTF.

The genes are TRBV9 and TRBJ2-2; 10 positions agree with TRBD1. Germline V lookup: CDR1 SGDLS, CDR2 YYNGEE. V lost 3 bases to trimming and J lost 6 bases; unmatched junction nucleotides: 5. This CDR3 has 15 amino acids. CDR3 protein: CASSGRDRGSGELFF. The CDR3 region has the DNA TGTGCCAGCAGCGGCCGGGACAGGGGCTCCGGGGAGCTGTTTTTT.

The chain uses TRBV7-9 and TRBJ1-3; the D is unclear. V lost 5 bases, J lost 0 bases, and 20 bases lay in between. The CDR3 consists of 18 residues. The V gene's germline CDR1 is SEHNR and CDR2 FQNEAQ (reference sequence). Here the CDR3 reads CASSPPAMAEGSGNTIYF. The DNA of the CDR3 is TGTGCCAGCAGCCCTCCGGCCATGGCGGAGGGCTCTGGAAACACCATATATTTT.

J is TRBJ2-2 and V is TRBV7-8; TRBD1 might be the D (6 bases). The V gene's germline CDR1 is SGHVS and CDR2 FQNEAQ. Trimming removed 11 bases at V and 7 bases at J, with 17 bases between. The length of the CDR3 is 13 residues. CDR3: CAFGAGAIGELFF. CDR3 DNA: TGTGCCTTCGGCGCAGGGGCAATCGGGGAGCTGTTTTTT. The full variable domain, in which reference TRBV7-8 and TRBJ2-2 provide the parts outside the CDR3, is GAGVSQSPRYKVAKRGQDVALRCDPISGHVSLFWYQQALGQGPEFLTYFQNEAQLDKSGLPSDRFFAERPEGSVSTLKIQRTQQEDSAVYLCAFGAGAIGELFFGEGSRLTVL.

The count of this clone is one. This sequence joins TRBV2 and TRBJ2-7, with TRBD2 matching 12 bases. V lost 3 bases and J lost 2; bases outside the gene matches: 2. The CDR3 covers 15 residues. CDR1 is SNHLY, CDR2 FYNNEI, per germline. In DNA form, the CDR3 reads TGTGCCAGCAGTGACCTAGCGGGAGGGCCCTACGAGCAGTACTTC. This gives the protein CASSDLAGGPYEQYF. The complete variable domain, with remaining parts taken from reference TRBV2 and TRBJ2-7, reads EPEVTQTPSHQVTQMGQEVILRCVPISNHLYFYWYRQILGQKVEFLVSFYNNEISEKSEIFDDQFSVERPDGSNFTLKIRSTKLEDSAMYFCASSDLAGGPYEQYFGPGTRLTVT.

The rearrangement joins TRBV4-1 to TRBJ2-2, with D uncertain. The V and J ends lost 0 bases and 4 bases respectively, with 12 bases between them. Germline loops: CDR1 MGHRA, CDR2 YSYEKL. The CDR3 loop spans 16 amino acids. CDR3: CASSQDPHPTTGELFF. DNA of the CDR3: TGCGCCAGCAGCCAAGATCCCCACCCAACCACCGGGGAGCTGTTTTTT.

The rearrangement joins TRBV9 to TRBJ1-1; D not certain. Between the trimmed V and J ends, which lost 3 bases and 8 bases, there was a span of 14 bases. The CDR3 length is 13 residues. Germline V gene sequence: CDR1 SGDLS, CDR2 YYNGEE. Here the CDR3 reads CASSDGKGAEAFF. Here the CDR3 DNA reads TGTGCCAGCAGCGATGGGAAGGGTGCGGAAGCTTTCTTT.

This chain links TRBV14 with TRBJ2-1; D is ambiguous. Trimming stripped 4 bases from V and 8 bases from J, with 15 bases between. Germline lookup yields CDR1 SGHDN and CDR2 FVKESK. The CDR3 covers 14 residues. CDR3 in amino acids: CASSPGRVLDEQFF. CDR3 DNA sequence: TGTGCCAGCAGCCCCGGACGGGTTTTGGATGAGCAGTTCTTC.